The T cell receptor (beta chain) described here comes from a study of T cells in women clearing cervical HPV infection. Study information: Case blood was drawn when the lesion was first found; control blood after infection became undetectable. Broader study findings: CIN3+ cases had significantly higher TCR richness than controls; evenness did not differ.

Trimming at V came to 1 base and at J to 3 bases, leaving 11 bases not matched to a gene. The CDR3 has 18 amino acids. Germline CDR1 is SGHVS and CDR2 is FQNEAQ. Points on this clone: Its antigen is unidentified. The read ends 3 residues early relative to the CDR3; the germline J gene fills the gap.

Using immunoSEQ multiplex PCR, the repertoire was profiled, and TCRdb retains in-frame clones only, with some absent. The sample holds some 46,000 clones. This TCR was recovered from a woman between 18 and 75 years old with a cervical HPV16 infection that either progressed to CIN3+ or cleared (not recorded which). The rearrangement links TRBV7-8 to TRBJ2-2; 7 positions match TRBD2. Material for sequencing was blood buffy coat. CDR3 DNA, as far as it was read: TGTGCCAGCAGCTTAGGGGGTTGGATAGGACTAGACACCGGGGAG. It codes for CASSLGGWIGLDTGE. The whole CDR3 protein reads CASSLGGWIGLDTGELFF.